This T cell receptor (beta chain) was found in a study of human T cells and chemical hapten exposure. This clonotype has at least ten counts. TCRdb re-called the RACE reads with MiXCR, one entry per CDR3 protein. The sample holds approximately 91,000 distinct CDR3 sequences; roughly 12% are singletons and the top ten take approximately 1.4%. Sample time point: patch test 2, 6 weeks after DPC sensitization. Treatment defined: therapeutic diphenylcyclopropenone sensitization with weekly scalp DPC. The CDR3 length is 14 residues. V trimming: 6 bases; J trimming: 2 bases; junction bases outside the gene matches: 7. Per the germline V gene, CDR1 is MNHEY and CDR2 is SMNVEV (reference sequence).

The source was whole blood, collected in connection with sensitization to the hapten diphenylcyclopropenone (DPC). The clonotype was recovered from a man aged 18 to 29 with alopecia areata. Some clones in this sample may be carry-over from other donors' samples. The rearrangement links TRBV27 to TRBJ2-7; 7 bases are shared with TRBD1. The CDR3 reads CASRPGQVAYEQYF. The CDR3 DNA reads TGTGCCAGCAGGCCCGGACAGGTAGCCTACGAGCAGTACTTC.